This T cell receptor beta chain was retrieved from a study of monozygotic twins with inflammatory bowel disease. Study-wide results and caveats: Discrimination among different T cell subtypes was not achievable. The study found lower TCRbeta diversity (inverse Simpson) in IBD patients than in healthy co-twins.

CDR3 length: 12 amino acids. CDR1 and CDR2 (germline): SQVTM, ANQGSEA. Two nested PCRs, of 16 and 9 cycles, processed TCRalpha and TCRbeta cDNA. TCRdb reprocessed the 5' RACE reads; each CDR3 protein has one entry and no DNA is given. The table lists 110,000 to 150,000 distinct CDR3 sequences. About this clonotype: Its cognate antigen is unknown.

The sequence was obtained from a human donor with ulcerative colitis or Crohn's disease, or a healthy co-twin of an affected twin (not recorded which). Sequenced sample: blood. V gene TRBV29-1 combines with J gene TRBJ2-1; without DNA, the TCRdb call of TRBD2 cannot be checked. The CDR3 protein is CSAGLYDNEQFF.